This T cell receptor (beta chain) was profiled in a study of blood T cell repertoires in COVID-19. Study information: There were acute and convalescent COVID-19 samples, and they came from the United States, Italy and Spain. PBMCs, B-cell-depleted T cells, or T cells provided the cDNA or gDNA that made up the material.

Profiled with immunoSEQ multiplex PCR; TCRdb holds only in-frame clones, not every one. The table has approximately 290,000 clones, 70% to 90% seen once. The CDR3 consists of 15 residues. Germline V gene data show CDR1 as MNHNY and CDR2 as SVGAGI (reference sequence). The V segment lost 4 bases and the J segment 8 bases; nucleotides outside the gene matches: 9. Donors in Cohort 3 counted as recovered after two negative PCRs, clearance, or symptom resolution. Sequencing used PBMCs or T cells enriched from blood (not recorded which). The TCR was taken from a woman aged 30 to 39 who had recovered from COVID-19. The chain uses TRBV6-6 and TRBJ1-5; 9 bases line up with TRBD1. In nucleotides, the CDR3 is TGTGCCAGCAGTTTCGGACAGGGGAGATCAGAGCCCCAGCATTTT. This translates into CASSFGQGRSEPQHF.